The clone carrying this T cell receptor (beta chain) was found many times. Its target is not known. The CDR3 totals 17 residues. After removal of 2 bases from V and 3 bases from J, the junction contained 12 bases not matched to a gene. The V gene's germline CDR1 is DFQATT and CDR2 SNEGSKA (reference sequence). Unfractionated whole blood yielded the extracted total RNA. The data were obtained in a study of human T cells and chemical hapten exposure. Study in general: Per-sample TCR yield variation was attributed mainly to small pooled library volume differences. Study-level findings and limits: TCRs exceeding a frequency of 1 in 1000 stayed unchanged under DPC sensitization.

Each CDR3 protein is one row after TCRdb ran MiXCR on the 5' RACE reads. The sample includes some 78,000 distinct CDR3 sequences, about 7.7% seen only once; the top ten take about 2.1%. The sequence came from a male donor in good health. This chain joins TRBV20-1 and TRBJ1-3; 8 nucleotides align to TRBD1. The CDR3 DNA follows: TGCAGTGCTAGAATTTTCAGGGGGCCCTTTAGTGGAAACACCATATATTTT. This translates into CSARIFRGPFSGNTIYF.